These 17 T cell receptor beta chains were sequenced from one sample in a study of blood T cell repertoires in COVID-19. Clones were read by immunoSEQ multiplex PCR, and TCRdb kept only the in-frame ones, dropping some. This table has 250,000 to 300,000 clones, approximately 91% appearing once. The sequenced material came from peripheral blood. The receptor set was obtained from a woman aged 30 to 39 with COVID-19, enrolled during active disease.

For this clone: The same CDR3 can be traced to other DNA sequences in this sample. The chain employs TRBV5-1 and TRBJ1-2; 7 bases fit TRBD1. Losses at the gene ends were 5 bases for V and 6 bases for J; bases not matched to a gene: 7. The CDR3 has 13 amino acids. Germline V gene sequence: CDR1 SGHRS, CDR2 YFSETQ. The CDR3 DNA reads TGCGCCAGCAGTCTAACAGGGGAGAATGGCTACACCTTC. Translated, it gives CASSLTGENGYTF.

V and J are TRBV29-1 and TRBJ2-7, with D possibly matching TRBD2 (5 bases). CDR1 SQVTM and CDR2 ANQGSEA come from the germline V gene. The V and J ends lost 3 bases and 9 bases respectively, with 15 bases between them. This CDR3 comprises 12 residues. The CDR3 spells CSVDGSGNGQYF. The CDR3 DNA sequence: TGCAGCGTTGATGGTTCGGGGAACGGGCAGTACTTC.

This sequence joins TRBV5-1 and TRBJ1-2, with TRBD1 matching 7 bases. The CDR3 covers 14 residues. CDR1 SGHRS and CDR2 YFSETQ come from the germline V gene. Trimming cost V 4 bases and J 1 base; bases outside gene matches: 4. DNA of the CDR3: TGCGCCAGCAGCACGACAGGGTTTAACTATGGCTACACCTTC. Amino acid sequence: CASSTTGFNYGYTF.

The J gene is TRBJ2-2, the V gene TRBV24-1; perhaps TRBD2 as D (5 bases). The CDR3 spans 15 residues. Trimming left V 4 bases short and J 2 bases short, with 10 bases between. CDR1 and CDR2 from the germline V gene are KGHDR and SFDVKD. CDR3 loop: CATSDPGSNTGELFF. The CDR3 nucleotides read TGTGCCACCAGTGACCCGGGGAGCAACACCGGGGAGCTGTTTTTT.

The gene calls are TRBV6-6 and TRBJ1-5, with D unresolved. V dropped 6 bases and J dropped 1 base, with 10 bases sitting between them. This CDR3 is 14 amino acids long. Germline loops: CDR1 MNHNY, CDR2 SVGAGI (reference sequence). CDR3 bases: TGTGCCAGCAGGGAGGGAGTGAGCAATCAGCCCCAGCATTTT. It is translated as CASREGVSNQPQHF.

The genes are TRBV27 and TRBJ2-3; D is perhaps TRBD1 (6 bases). The germline V and J ends were trimmed by 2 bases and 6 bases, with 12 bases remaining between them. The CDR3 sequence is 14 residues long. Per germline, CDR1 MNHEY and CDR2 SMNVEV (reference sequence). The CDR3 protein is CASSLAGAGDTQYF. Written as DNA, the CDR3 is TGTGCCAGCAGTTTAGCAGGGGCCGGGGATACGCAGTATTTT.

The chain uses TRBV7-3 and TRBJ1-5; tentatively, D is TRBD1 (6 bases). Trimming removed 3 bases at V and 4 bases at J, with 19 bases between. The CDR3 totals 17 residues. CDR1 and CDR2 from the germline V gene are SGHTA and FQGTGA. The CDR3 sequence is CASSFAQGHRNNQPQHF. The CDR3 coding sequence is TGTGCCAGCAGCTTCGCCCAGGGACACCGCAATAATCAGCCCCAGCATTTT.

The V call is TRBV5-4, the J call TRBJ2-1, with D possibly matching TRBD1 (6 bases). The CDR3 consists of 15 residues. The V and J ends lost 2 bases and 1 base respectively, with 10 bases between them. Germline values: CDR1 SGHNT, CDR2 YYREEE (reference sequence). Here the CDR3 reads CASSFGQGSYNEQFF. In nucleotides, the CDR3 is TGTGCCAGCAGCTTTGGCCAGGGGTCCTACAATGAGCAGTTCTTC.

The rearrangement joins TRBV10-2 to TRBJ2-1, with 11 bases lining up with TRBD2. Trimming cost V 0 bases and J 5 bases; bases outside gene matches: 3. This CDR3 comprises 16 residues. Per the germline V gene, CDR1 is WSHSY and CDR2 is SAAADI. For the CDR3, the DNA is TGCGCCAGCAGTGAGTCGATAGCGGGAGGGAACAATGAGCAGTTCTTC. Its protein is CASSESIAGGNNEQFF.

The V and J genes are TRBV6-4 and TRBJ2-2, with no clear D. Trimming cost V 6 bases and J 0 bases, with 11 bases left between them. This CDR3 is 15 amino acids long. The V gene's germline CDR1 is MRHNA and CDR2 SNTAGT. The CDR3: CASSAETPNTGELFF. As DNA, the CDR3 is TGTGCCAGCAGCGCTGAGACACCGAACACCGGGGAGCTGTTTTTT.

This clone occurred a few times. The rearrangement links TRBV27 to TRBJ1-1; D gene unclear. The germline V gene has CDR1 MNHEY and CDR2 SMNVEV (reference sequence). The ends were cut back, 6 bases at V and 0 bases at J, with 5 bases in the middle. The CDR3 loop spans 12 amino acids. CDR3 in amino acids: CASSTVNTEAFF. CDR3 sequence (DNA): TGTGCCAGCAGCACGGTGAACACTGAAGCTTTCTTT.

V is TRBV7-8 and J is TRBJ1-1, with 9 nucleotides matching TRBD1. Germline CDR1 and CDR2: SGHVS and FQNEAQ. Trimming removed 6 bases from V and 7 bases from J; junction bases left unmatched: 6. CDR3 length: 13 residues. The CDR3 DNA reads TGTGCCAGCAGATACCCGGGACAGGGTGAAGCTTTCTTT. Encoded protein: CASRYPGQGEAFF.

This clone has a handful of counts. The chain recombines TRBV4-2 with TRBJ1-1; possibly TRBD1 for D (6 bases). Germline lookup yields CDR1 LGHNA and CDR2 YNFKEQ. The CDR3 extends over 16 amino acids. Deletions cut 1 base from V and 0 bases from J, with 12 bases between. The CDR3 nucleotides read TGTGCCAGCAGCCAAGTAGGGGGACCGTTGAACACTGAAGCTTTCTTT. It translates to CASSQVGGPLNTEAFF.

The V call is TRBV24-1, the J call TRBJ2-1, with 9 bases lining up with TRBD1. CDR1 KGHDR and CDR2 SFDVKD come from the germline V gene. CDR3 length: 15 residues. Losses at the gene ends were 2 bases for V and 4 bases for J; bases not matched to a gene: 2. CDR3 residues: CATSDSGTGYNEQFF. The CDR3 DNA follows: TGTGCCACCAGTGATTCCGGGACAGGGTACAATGAGCAGTTCTTC.

This rearrangement joins TRBV3-1 (or the pseudogene TRBV3-2) to TRBJ2-3, with 10 bases lining up with TRBD1. The CDR3 loop spans 17 amino acids. The ends lost 0 bases at V and 7 bases at J; junction bases unmatched: 10. CDR1 and CDR2 (germline): LGHDT, YNNKEL (reference sequence). CDR3 amino acids: CASSQDRRTGGSHTQYF. Written as DNA, the CDR3 is TGTGCCAGCAGCCAAGATAGGAGGACAGGGGGTTCTCATACGCAGTATTTT.

DNA for the CDR3: TGTGCCTGGAGCGCCTCCAAGGTCGCCGGGAGCAATCAGCCCCAGCATTTT. Its protein product is CAWSASKVAGSNQPQHF. This rearrangement joins TRBV30 to TRBJ1-5, with unresolved D. With 3 bases removed from V and 1 base from J, the gap between germline ends came to 19 bases. CDR3 length equals 17 residues. Per germline, CDR1 GTSNPN and CDR2 SVGIG (reference sequence).

V usage is TRBV11-2 and J usage is TRBJ1-4; 9 nucleotides line up with TRBD1. Germline loops: CDR1 SGHAT, CDR2 FQNNGV. Trimming cost V 6 bases and J 7 bases; bases outside gene matches: 9. There are 15 residues in the CDR3. The CDR3 loop reads CASRSGTGRSEKLFF. CDR3 coding DNA: TGTGCCAGCAGGTCCGGGACAGGGAGGAGTGAAAAACTGTTTTTT.